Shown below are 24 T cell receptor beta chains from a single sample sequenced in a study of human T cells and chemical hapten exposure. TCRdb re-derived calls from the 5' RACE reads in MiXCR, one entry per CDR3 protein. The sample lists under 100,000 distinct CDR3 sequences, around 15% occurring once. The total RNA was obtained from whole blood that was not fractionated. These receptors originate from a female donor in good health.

The CDR3 sequence: CASSYSESSGVDTQYF. The CDR3 region has the DNA TGTGCCAGCAGTTATTCGGAGTCTAGCGGGGTTGATACGCAGTATTTT. V usage is TRBV6-2 or TRBV6-3 and J usage is TRBJ2-3; 9 bases are a match to TRBD2. The trim removed 3 bases at V and 6 bases at J, leaving 10 bases unmatched. Germline values: CDR1 MNHEY, CDR2 SVGEGT. CDR3 size: 16 residues.

The CDR3 region has the DNA TGTGCCAGCAGCCTGACCCAGGGTAGGGGGCAGTTCTTC. This codes for CASSLTQGRGQFF. J is TRBJ2-1 and V is TRBV7-2; possible D gene TRBD1, 5 bases. Trimming removed 5 bases from V and 12 bases from J, with 17 bases in between. The length of the CDR3 is 13 residues. Germline CDR1 is SGHTA and CDR2 is FQGNSA.

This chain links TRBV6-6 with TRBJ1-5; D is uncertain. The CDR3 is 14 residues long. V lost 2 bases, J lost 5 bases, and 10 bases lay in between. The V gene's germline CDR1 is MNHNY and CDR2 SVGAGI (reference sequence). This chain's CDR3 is CASSYRQDHQPQHF. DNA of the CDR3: TGTGCCAGCAGTTACCGCCAAGACCATCAGCCCCAGCATTTT.

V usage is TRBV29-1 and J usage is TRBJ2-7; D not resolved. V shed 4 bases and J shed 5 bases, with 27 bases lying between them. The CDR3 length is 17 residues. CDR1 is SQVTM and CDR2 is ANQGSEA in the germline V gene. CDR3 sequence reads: CSVGSRTADGGRHEQYF. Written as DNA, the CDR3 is TGCAGCGTTGGGTCGAGGACGGCGGACGGCGGCCGGCACGAGCAGTACTTC.

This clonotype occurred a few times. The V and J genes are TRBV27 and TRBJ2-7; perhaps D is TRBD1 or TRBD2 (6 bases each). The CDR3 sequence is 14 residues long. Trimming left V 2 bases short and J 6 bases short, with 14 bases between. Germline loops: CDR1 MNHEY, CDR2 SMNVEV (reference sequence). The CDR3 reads CASSLETGGVEQYF. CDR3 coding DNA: TGTGCCAGCAGTTTAGAGACAGGCGGGGTCGAGCAGTACTTC.

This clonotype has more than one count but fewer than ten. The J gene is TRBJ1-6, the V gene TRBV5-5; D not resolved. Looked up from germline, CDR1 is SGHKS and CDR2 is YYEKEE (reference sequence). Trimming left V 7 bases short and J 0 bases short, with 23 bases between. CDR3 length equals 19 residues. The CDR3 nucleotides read TGTGCCAGCTCCCATGAAGGACTCCTATCGAGCTCCTATAATTCACCCCTCCACTTT. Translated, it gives CASSHEGLLSSSYNSPLHF.

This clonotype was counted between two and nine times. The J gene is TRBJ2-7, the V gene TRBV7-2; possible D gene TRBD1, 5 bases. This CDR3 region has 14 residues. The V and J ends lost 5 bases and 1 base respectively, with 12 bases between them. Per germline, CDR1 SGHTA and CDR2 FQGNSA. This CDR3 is CASSVQDKSYEQYF. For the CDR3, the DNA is TGTGCCAGCAGCGTGCAGGACAAGTCCTACGAGCAGTACTTC.

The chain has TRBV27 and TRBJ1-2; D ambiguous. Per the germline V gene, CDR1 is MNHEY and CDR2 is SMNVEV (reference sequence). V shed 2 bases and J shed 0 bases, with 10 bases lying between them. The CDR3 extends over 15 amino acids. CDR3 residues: CASSLNPEPNYGYTF. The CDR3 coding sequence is TGTGCCAGCAGTTTAAACCCAGAGCCTAACTATGGCTACACCTTC.

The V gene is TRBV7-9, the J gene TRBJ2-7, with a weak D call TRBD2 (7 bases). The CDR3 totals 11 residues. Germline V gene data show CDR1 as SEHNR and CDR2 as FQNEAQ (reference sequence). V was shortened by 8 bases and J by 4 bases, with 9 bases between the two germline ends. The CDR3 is CASGRGYEQYF. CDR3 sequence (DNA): TGTGCCAGCGGGAGGGGGTACGAGCAGTACTTC.

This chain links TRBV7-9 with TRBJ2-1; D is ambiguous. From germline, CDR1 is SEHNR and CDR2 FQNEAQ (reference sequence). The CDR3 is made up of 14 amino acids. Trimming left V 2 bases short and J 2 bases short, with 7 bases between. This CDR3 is CASSLPNPYNEQFF. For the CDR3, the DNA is TGTGCCAGCAGCTTACCTAACCCCTACAATGAGCAGTTCTTC.

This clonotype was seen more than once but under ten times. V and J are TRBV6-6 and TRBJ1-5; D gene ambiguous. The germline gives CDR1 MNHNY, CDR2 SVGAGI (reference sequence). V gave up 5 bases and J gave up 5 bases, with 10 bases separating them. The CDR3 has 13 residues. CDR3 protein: CASSELYYQPQHF. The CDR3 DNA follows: TGTGCCAGCAGTGAACTGTACTATCAGCCCCAGCATTTT.

Here the CDR3 reads CASSSQSTTEKLFF. The CDR3 DNA reads TGTGCCAGCAGCTCACAGTCAACGACTGAAAAACTGTTTTTT. V and J are TRBV12-3 or TRBV12-4 and TRBJ1-4; D is unresolved. The CDR3 is 14 residues long. Trimming took off 6 bases at V and 7 bases at J, with 15 bases between the two ends.

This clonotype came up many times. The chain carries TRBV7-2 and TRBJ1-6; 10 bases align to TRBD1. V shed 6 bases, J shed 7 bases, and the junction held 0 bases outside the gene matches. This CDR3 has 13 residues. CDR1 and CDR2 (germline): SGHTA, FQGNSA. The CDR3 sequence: CASRTGGNSPLHF. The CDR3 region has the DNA TGTGCCAGCAGGACAGGGGGCAATTCACCCCTCCACTTT. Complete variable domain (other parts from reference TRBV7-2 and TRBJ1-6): GAGVSQSPSNKVTEKGKDVELRCDPISGHTALYWYRQSLGQGLEFLIYFQGNSAPDKSGLPSDRFSAERTGGSVSTLTIQRTQQEDSAVYLCASRTGGNSPLHFGNGTRLTVT.

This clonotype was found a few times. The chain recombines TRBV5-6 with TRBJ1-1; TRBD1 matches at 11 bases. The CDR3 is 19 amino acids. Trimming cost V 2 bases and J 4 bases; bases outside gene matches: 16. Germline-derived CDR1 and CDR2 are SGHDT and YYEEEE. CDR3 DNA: TGTGCCAGCAGCTTACCCGGGACAGGGGGATATCGAAGGGTCACTGAAGCTTTCTTT. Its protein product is CASSLPGTGGYRRVTEAFF.

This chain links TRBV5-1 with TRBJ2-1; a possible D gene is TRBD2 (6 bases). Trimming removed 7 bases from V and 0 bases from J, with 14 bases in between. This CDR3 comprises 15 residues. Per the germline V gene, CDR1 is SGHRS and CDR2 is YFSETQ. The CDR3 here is CASWRDPSSYNEQFF. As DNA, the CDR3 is TGCGCCAGCTGGCGGGACCCCAGCTCCTACAATGAGCAGTTCTTC.

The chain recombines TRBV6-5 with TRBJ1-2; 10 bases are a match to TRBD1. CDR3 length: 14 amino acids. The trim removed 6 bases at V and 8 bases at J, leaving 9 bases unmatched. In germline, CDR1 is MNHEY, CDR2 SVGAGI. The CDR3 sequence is CASSRDRGVYGYTF. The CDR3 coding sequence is TGTGCCAGCAGCCGGGACAGGGGAGTGTACGGCTACACCTTC.

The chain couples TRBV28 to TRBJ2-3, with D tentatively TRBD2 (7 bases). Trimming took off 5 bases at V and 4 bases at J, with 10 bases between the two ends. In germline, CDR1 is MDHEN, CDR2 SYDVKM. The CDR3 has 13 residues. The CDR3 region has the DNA TGTGCCAGCAGTAAGGGGGGGGCAGATACGCAGTATTTT. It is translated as CASSKGGADTQYF.

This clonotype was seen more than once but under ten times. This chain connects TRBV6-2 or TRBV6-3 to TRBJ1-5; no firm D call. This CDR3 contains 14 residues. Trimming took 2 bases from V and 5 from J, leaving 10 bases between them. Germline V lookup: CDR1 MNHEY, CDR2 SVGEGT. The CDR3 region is CASSYGEVHQPQHF. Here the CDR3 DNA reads TGTGCCAGCAGTTACGGGGAGGTTCATCAGCCCCAGCATTTT.

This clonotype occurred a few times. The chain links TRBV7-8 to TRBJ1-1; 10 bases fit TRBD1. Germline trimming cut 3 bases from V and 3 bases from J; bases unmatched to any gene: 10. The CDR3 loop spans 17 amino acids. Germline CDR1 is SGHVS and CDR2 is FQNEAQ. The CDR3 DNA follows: TGTGCCAGCAGCTTCAGCGCAGGACAGGGGGGTTACACTGAAGCTTTCTTT. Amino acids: CASSFSAGQGGYTEAFF.

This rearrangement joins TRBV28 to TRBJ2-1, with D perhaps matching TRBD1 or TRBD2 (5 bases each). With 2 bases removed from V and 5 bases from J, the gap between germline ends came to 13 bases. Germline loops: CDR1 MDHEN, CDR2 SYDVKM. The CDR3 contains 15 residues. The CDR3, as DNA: TGTGCCAGCAGTTTAAGCGGTCAGGGCAACAATGAGCAGTTCTTC. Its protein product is CASSLSGQGNNEQFF.

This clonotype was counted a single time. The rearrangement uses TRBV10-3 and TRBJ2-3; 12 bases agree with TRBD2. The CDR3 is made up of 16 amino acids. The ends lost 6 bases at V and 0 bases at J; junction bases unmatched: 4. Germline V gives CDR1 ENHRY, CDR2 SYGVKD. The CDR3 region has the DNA TGTGCCATCAGCGGACTAGCGGGGACAAGCACAGATACGCAGTATTTT. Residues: CAISGLAGTSTDTQYF.

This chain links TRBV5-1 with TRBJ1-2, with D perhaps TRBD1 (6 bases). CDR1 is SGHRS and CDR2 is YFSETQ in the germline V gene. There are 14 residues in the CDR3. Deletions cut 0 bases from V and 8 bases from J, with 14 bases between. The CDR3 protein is CASSLEGIDRGYTF. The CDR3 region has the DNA TGCGCCAGCAGCTTGGAGGGGATAGACAGGGGCTACACCTTC.

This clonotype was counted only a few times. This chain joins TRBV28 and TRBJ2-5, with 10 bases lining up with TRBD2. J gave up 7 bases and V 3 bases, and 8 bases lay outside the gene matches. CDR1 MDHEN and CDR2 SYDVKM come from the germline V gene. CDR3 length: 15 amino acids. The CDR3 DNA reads TGTGCCAGCAGTTTTGAAACTAGCGGGGCCCGGACCCAGTACTTC. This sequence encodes CASSFETSGARTQYF.

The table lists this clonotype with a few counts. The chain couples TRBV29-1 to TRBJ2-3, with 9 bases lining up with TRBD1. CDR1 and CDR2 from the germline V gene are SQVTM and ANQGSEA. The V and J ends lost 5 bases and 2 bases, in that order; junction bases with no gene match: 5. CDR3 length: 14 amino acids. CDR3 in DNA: TGCAGCGTTTCCTGGACAGGGGTCACAGATACGCAGTATTTT. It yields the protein CSVSWTGVTDTQYF.